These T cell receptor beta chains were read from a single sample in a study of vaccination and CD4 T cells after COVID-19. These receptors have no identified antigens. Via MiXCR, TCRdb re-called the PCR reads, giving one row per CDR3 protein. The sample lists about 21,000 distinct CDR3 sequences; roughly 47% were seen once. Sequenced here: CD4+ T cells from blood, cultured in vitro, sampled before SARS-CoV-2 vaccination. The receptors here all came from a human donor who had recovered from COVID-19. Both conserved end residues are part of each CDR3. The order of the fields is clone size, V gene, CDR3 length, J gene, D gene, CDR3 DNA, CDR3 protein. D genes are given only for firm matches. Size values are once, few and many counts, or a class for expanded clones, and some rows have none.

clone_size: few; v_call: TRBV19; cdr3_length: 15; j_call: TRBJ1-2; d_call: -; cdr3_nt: TGTGCCAGTAGTGTACCACAGGGACCCTTCTATGGCTACACCTTC; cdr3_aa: CASSVPQGPFYGYTF
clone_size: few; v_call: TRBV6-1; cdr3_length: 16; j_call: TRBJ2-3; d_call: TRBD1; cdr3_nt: TGTGCCAGCGGACCCCCGGGACAGGGGAGCACAGATACGCAGTATTTT; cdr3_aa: CASGPPGQGSTDTQYF
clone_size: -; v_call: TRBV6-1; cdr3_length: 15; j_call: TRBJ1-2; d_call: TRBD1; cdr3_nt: TGTGCCAGCACCCCGAGAGACTACAGGGGTGCTGGCTACACCTTC; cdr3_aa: CASTPRDYRGAGYTF
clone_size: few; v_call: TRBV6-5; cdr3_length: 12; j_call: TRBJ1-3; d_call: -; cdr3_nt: TGTGCCAGCAGTTCGGAGGGAAACACCATATATTTT; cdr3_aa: CASSSEGNTIYF
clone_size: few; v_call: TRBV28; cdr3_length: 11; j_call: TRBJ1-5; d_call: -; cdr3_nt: TGTGCCAGCACCTCCAATCAGCCCCAGCATTTT; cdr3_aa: CASTSNQPQHF
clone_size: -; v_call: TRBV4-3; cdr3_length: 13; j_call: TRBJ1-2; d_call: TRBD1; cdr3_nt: TGCGCCAGCAGCCATCGAGGGGACAGGGTTCACACCTTC; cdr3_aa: CASSHRGDRVHTF
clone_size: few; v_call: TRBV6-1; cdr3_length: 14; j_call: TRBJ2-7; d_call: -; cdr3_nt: TGTGCCAGCAGTGAAACCTGGGATGCCTACGAGCAGTACTTC; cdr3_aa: CASSETWDAYEQYF
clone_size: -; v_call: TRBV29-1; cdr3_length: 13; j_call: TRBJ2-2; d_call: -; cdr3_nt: TGCAGCGTTGATGGTCAGGGGACCGGGGAGCTGTTTTTT; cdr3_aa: CSVDGQGTGELFF
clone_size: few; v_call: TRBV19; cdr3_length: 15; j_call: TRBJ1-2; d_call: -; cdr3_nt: TGTGCCAGTAGATATGGATCGGGCCCACACTATGGCTACACCTTC; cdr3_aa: CASRYGSGPHYGYTF
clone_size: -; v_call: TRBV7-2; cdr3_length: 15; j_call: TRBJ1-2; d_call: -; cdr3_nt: TGTGCCAGCAGCTTAGCTCTCGGCACAGACTATGGCTACACCTTC; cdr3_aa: CASSLALGTDYGYTF
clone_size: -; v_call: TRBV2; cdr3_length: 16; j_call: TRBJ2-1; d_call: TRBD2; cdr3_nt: TGTGCCAGCAGCCGGGAGGCTAGCGGGGCCTACAATGAGCAGTTCTTC; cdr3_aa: CASSREASGAYNEQFF
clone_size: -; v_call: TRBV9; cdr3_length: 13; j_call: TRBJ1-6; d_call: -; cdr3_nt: TGTGCCAGCAGCGTAGCCGGTAATTCACCCCTCCACTTT; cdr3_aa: CASSVAGNSPLHF
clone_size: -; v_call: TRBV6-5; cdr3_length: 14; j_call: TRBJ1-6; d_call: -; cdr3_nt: TGTGCCAGCAGTTACTCGGGAGGCTGGCCACCCCTCCACTTT; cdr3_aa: CASSYSGGWPPLHF
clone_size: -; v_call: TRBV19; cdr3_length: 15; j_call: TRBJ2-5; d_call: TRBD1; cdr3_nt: TGTGCCAGTAGTCGGCGTCGACAGGGTCTGGAGACCCAGTACTTC; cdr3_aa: CASSRRRQGLETQYF
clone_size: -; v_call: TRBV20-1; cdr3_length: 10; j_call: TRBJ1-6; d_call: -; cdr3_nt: TGCAGTGCTAGCGGTGCCTTGCTCCACTTT; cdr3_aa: CSASGALLHF
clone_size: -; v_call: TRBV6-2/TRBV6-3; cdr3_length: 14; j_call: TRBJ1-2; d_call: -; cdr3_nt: TGTGCCAGCAGTGGGGGACCGATGAACTATGGCTACACCTTC; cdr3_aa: CASSGGPMNYGYTF
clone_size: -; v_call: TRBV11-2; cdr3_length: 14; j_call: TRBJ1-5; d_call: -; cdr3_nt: TGTGCCAGCAGCTTAGGCAGGGTCGGCCAGCCCCAGCATTTT; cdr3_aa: CASSLGRVGQPQHF
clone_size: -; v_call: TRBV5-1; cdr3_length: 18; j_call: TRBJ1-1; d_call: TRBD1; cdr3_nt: TGCGCCAGCAGCTTGGCCGGGACAGGGGGCGGTTCGGGCACTGAAGCTTTCTTT; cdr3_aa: CASSLAGTGGGSGTEAFF
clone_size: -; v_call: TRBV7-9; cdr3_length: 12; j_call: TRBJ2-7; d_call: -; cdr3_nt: TGTGCCAGCAGCTTAGGCATCCACGAGCAGTACTTC; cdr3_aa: CASSLGIHEQYF
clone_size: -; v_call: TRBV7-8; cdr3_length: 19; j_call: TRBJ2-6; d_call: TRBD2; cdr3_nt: TGTGCCAGCAGCGACAGCGGGAGGGCCCGAAGAGCTGGGGCCAACGTCCTGACTTTC; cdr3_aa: CASSDSGRARRAGANVLTF
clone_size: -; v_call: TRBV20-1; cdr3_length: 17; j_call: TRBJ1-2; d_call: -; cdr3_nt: TGCAGTGCTCGCAAACGGGGCAGGGCTATAGAGGTCTATGGCTACACCTTC; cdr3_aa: CSARKRGRAIEVYGYTF
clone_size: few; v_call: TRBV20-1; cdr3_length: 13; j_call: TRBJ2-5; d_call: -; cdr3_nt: TGCAGTGCTAGAGATTTTTCGGGAGAGACCCAGTACTTC; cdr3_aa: CSARDFSGETQYF
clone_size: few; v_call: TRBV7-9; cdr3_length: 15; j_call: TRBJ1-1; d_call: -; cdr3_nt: TGTGCCAGTCGGGCGGGGGTAAGTGGATTGACTGAAGCTTTCTTT; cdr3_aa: CASRAGVSGLTEAFF
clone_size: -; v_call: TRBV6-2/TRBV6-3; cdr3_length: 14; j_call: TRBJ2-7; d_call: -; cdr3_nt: TGTGCCAGCAGTTACATGGGCAGGGTAGCCGAGCAGTACTTC; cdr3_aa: CASSYMGRVAEQYF
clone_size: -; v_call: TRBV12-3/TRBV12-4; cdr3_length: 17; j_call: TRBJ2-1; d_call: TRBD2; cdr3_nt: TGTGCCAGCTCCACGCCGTCTAGCGGAAACCCCTACAATGAGCAGTTCTTC; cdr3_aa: CASSTPSSGNPYNEQFF
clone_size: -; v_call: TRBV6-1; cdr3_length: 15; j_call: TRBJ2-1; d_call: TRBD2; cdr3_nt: TGTGCCAGCCAGACGGGGGGGGGTTCCTACAATGAGCAGTTCTTC; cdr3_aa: CASQTGGGSYNEQFF
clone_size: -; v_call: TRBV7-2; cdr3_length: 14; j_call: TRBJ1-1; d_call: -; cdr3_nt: TGTGCCAGCAGCGGCCAGGGGCCGGGGACTGAAGCTTTCTTT; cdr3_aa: CASSGQGPGTEAFF
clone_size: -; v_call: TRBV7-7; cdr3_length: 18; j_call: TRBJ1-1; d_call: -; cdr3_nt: TGTGCCAGCAGCTTATTGGTTCCAGAAAACAGGCGGAACACTGAAGCTTTCTTT; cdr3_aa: CASSLLVPENRRNTEAFF
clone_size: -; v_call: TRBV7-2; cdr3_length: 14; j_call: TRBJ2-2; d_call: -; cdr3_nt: TGTGCCAGCAGCTTAGAATGGGTTACCGGGGAGCTGTTTTTT; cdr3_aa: CASSLEWVTGELFF
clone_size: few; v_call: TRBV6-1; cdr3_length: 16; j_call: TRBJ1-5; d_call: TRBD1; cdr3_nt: TGTGCCAGCAGTGATCTACGAAGGGACAGGGATCAGCCCCAGCATTTT; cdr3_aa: CASSDLRRDRDQPQHF
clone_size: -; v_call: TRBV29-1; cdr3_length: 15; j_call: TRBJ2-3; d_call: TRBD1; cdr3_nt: TGCAGCGTAAGACAGGGACCGACGATCACAGATACGCAGTATTTT; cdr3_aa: CSVRQGPTITDTQYF
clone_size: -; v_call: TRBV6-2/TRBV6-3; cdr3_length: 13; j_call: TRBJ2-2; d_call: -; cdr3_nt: TGTGCCAGCACTCAAGTTGCCACCGGGGAGCTGTTTTTT; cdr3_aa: CASTQVATGELFF
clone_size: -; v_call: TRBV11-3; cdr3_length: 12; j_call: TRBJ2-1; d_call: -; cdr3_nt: TGTGCCAGCAGCTTTGGAGGCGCTGAGCAGTTCTTC; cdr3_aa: CASSFGGAEQFF
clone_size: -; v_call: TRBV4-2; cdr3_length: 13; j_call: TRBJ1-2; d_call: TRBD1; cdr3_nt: TGTGCCAGCAGCCCACAGGGGACCTATGGCTACACCTTC; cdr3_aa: CASSPQGTYGYTF
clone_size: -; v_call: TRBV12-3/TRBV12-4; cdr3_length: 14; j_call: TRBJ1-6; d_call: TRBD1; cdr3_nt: TGTGCCAGCAGTCAGACAGGGGGCAATTCACCCCTCCACTTT; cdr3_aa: CASSQTGGNSPLHF
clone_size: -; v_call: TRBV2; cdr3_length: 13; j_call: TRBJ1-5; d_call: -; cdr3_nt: TGTGCCAGCAGTGCCCAACACCTCAGTTCAGAGCATTTT; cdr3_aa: CASSAQHLSSEHF
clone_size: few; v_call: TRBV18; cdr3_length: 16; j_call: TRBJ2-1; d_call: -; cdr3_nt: TGTGCCAGCTCACCACTGGCAGGAGCCTTGGGGAATGAGCAGTTCTTC; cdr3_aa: CASSPLAGALGNEQFF
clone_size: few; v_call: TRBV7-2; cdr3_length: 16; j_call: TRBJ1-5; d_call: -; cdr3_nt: TGTGCCAGCAGCTTAGAATTTGTCCCAAGCAATCAGCCCCAGCATTTT; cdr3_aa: CASSLEFVPSNQPQHF
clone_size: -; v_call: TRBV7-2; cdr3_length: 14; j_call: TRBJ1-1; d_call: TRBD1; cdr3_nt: TGTGCCAGCAGCTTGTCAGGGGGTGCAACCGAAGCTTTCTTT; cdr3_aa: CASSLSGGATEAFF
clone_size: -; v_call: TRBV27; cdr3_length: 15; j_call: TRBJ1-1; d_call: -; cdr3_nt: TGTGCCAGCAGTCCATCATACAGGAGAGGAAATGAAGCTTTCTTT; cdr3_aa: CASSPSYRRGNEAFF